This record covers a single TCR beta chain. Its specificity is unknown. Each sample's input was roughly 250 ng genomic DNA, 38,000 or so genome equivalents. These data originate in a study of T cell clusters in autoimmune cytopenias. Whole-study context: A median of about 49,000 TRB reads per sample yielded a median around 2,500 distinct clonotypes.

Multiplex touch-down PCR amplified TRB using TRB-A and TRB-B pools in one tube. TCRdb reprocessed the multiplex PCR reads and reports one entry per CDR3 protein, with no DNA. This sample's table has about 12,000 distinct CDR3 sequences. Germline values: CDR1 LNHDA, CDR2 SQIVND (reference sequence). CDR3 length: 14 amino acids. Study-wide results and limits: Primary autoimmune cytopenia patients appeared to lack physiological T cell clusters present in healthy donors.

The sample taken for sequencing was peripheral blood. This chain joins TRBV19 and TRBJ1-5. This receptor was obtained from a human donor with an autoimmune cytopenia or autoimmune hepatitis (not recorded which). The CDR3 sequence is CASSTQQMRGPQHF.